These 5 T cell receptor beta chains were all obtained from the same sample, sequenced in a study of CD8 T cells in ankylosing spondylitis. TCRdb reanalysed the 5' RACE reads using MiXCR and keeps one entry per CDR3 protein. Of about 340,000 distinct CDR3 sequences in the sample, roughly 20% were seen once. The sequenced sample consisted of blood, either unsorted or a sorted T cell fraction (not recorded which). The receptors originated from a male donor with ankylosing spondylitis or in good health (not recorded which).

This clonotype was counted a few times. The chain combines TRBV20-1 with TRBJ2-3, with no clear D. Germline CDR1 and CDR2: DFQATT and SNEGSKA (reference sequence). V gave up 0 bases and J gave up 4 bases, with 8 bases separating them. The CDR3 has 13 residues. The CDR3: CSARDSGADTQYF. CDR3 in DNA: TGCAGTGCTAGAGATTCTGGTGCAGATACGCAGTATTTT.

The chain is built from TRBV21-1 and TRBJ2-3; TRBD2 is the table's D call and was not checked against the DNA. TRBV21-1 is assigned pseudogene status. The CDR3 runs 13 residues. The CDR3 DNA reads TGTGCCAGCAGCCTCCTAGGACTAGAAATTCGGTATTTT. Its translation is CASSLLGLEIRYF.

This clonotype was recorded a few times. The chain couples TRBV20-1 to TRBJ2-7; D call uncertain. The germline V gene encodes CDR1 DFQATT and CDR2 SNEGSKA (reference sequence). The CDR3 is 13 amino acids. Trimming took off 1 base at V and 0 bases at J, with 7 bases between the two ends. CDR3 in DNA: TGCAGTGCTAGAGTGGCTAACTCCTACGAGCAGTACTTC. Translated: CSARVANSYEQYF.

This clonotype was picked up a small number of times. J is TRBJ2-2 and V is TRBV20-1; D perhaps matches TRBD2 (6 bases). The CDR3 contains 15 residues. Trimming cost V 0 bases and J 4 bases, with 12 bases left between them. The germline V gene encodes CDR1 DFQATT and CDR2 SNEGSKA (reference sequence). CDR3 residues: CSARDRDSPTGELFF. The CDR3, as DNA: TGCAGTGCTAGAGACCGGGACTCCCCCACCGGGGAGCTGTTTTTT.

This clonotype was recorded a few times. The CDR3 loop reads CASSPWDRYNEQFF. The DNA for the CDR3 is TGTGCCAGCTCACCTTGGGACCGCTACAATGAGCAGTTCTTC. The chain employs TRBV18 and TRBJ2-1; tentatively, D is TRBD1 or TRBD2 (5 bases each). Germline CDR1 KGHSH, CDR2 LQKENI. Trimming removed 3 bases from V and 3 bases from J, with 9 bases in between. The CDR3 spans 14 residues. Looking up the rest from reference TRBV18 and TRBJ2-1 gives the full variable domain: NAGVMQNPRHLVRRRGQEARLRCSPMKGHSHVYWYRQLPEEGLKFMVYLQKENIIDESGMPKERFSAEFPKEGPSILRIQQVVRGDSAAYFCASSPWDRYNEQFFGPGTRLTVL.